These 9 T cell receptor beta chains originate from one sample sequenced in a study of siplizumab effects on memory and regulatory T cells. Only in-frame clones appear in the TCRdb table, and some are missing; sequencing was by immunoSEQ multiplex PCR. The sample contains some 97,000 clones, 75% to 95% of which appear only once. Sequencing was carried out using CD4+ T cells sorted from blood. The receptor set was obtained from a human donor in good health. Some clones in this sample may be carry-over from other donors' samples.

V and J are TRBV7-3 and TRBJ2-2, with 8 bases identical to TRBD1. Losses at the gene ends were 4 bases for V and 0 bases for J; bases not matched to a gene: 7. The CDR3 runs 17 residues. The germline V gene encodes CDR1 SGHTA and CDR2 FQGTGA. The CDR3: CASSSGTGLSNTGELFF. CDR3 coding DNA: TGTGCCAGCAGCTCCGGGACAGGACTTTCGAACACCGGGGAGCTGTTTTTT.

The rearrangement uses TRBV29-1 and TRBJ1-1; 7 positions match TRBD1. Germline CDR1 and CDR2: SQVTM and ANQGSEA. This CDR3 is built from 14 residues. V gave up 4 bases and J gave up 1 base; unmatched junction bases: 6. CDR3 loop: CSVATGSANTEAFF. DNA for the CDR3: TGCAGCGTTGCGACAGGGAGCGCGAACACTGAAGCTTTCTTT.

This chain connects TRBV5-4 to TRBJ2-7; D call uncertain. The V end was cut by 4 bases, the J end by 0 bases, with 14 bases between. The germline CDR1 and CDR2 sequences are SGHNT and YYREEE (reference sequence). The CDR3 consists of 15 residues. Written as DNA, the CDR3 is TGTGCCAGCAGCCCTTGGATCACCCGCTCCTACGAGCAGTACTTC. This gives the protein CASSPWITRSYEQYF.

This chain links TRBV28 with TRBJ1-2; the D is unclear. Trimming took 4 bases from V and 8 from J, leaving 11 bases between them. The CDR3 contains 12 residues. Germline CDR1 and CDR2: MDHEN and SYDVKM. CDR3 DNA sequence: TGTGCCAGCAGTTCCACAAGCAGCGGCTACACCTTC. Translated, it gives CASSSTSSGYTF.

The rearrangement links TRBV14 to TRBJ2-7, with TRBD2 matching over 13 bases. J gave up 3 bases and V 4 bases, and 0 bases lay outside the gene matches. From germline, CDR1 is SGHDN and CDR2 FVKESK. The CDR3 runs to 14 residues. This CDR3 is CASSRTSGSYEQYF. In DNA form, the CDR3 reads TGTGCCAGCAGCCGGACTAGCGGGAGCTACGAGCAGTACTTC.

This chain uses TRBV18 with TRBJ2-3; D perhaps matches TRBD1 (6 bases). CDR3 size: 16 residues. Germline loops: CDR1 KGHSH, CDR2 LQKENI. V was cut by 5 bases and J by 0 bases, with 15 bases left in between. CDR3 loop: CASSSRTDSSTDTQYF. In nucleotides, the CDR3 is TGTGCCAGCTCATCAAGGACAGATTCTAGCACAGATACGCAGTATTTT.

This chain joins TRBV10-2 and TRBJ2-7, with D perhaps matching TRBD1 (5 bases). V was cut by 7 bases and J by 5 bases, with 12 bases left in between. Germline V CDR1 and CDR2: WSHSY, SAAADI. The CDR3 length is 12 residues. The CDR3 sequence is CASIGRGHEQYF. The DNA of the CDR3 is TGCGCCAGCATAGGAAGGGGCCACGAGCAGTACTTC.

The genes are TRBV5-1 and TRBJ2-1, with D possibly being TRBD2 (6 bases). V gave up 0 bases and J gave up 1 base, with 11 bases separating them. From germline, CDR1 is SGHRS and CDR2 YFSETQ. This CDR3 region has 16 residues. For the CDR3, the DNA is TGCGCCAGCAGCTTGGAAGCAGGGAGGTCCTACAATGAGCAGTTCTTC. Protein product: CASSLEAGRSYNEQFF.

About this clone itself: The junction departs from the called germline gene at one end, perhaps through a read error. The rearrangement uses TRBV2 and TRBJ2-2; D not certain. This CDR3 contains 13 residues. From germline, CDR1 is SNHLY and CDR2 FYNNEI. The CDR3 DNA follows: TGTGCCAGCAGTAAAGCAAACACCGGGGAGCTGTTTTTT. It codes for CASSKANTGELFF.